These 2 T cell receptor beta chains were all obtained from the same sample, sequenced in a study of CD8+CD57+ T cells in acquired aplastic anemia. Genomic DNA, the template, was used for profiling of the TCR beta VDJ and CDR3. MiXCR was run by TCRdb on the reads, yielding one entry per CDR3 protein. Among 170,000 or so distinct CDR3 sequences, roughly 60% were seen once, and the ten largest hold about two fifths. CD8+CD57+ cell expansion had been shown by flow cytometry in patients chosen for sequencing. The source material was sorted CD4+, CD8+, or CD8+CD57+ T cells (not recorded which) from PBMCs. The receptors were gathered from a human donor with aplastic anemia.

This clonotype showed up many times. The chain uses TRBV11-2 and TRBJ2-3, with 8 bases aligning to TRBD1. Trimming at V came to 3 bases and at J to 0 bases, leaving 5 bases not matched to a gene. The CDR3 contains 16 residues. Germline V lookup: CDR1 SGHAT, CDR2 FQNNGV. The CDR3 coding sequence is TGTGCCAGCAGCTTGTGGGGACAGGCGAGCACAGATACGCAGTATTTT. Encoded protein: CASSLWGQASTDTQYF.

The CDR3 loop is CASSQEDREKANTGELFF. The CDR3 DNA reads TGTGCCAGCAGCCAAGAAGACAGGGAAAAAGCGAACACCGGGGAGCTGTTTTTT. The J gene is TRBJ2-2, the V gene TRBV3-1; 7 bases match TRBD1. Germline V lookup: CDR1 LGHDT, CDR2 YNNKEL (reference sequence). Unmatched junction bases numbered 7, after V lost 0 bases and J lost 0 bases. This CDR3 region has 18 residues.